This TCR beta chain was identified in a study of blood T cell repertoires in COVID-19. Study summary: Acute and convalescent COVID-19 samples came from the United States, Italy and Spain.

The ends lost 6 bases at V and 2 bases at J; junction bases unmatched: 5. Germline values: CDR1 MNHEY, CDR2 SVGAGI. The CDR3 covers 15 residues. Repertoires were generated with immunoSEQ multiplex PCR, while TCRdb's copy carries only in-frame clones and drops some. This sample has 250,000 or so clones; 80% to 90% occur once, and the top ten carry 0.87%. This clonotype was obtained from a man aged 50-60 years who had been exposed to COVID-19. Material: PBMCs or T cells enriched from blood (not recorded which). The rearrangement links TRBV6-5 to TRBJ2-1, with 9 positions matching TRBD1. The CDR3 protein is CASSRDRAAYNEQFF. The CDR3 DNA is TGTGCCAGCAGCCGGGACAGGGCTGCCTACAATGAGCAGTTCTTC.